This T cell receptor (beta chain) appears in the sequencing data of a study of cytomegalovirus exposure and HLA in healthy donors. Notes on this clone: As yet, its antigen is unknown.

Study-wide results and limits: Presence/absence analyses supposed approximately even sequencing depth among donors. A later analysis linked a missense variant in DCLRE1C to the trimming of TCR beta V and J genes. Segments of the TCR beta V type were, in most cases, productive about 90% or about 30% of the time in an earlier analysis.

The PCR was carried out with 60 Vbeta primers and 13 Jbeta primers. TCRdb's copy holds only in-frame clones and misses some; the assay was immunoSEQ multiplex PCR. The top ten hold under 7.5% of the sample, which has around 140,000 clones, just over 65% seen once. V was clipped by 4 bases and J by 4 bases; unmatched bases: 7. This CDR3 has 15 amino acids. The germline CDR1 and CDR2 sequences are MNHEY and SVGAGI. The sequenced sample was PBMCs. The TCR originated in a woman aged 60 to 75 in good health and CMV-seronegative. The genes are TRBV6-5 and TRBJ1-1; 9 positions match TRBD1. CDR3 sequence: CASSWNRGRGTEAFF. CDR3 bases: TGTGCCAGCAGTTGGAACAGGGGGCGCGGCACTGAAGCTTTCTTT.